The 28 T cell receptor beta chains in this list originate from one sample, sequenced in a study of T cells in women clearing cervical HPV infection. The protocol was immunoSEQ multiplex PCR, while the TCRdb copy is restricted to in-frame clones and leaves out a portion. In total, the table holds approximately 23,000 clones. Sequenced input: blood buffy coat. Receptors were obtained from a woman between 18 and 69 years old with a cervical HPV16 infection that either progressed to CIN3+ or cleared (not recorded which).

A note on this clone: The CDR3 end lies 3 residues beyond the end of the read and is filled in from the germline J gene. The rearrangement uses TRBV15 and TRBJ1-1; D is unclear. In germline, CDR1 is LNHNV, CDR2 YYDKDF (reference sequence). Deletions cut 3 bases from V and 4 bases from J, with 15 bases between. This CDR3 has 15 amino acids. The CDR3 is CATSSSISAGTEAFF. The CDR3 bases that were read are TGTGCCACCAGCAGTTCAATCTCCGCGGGCACTGAA.

Concerning this clone itself: The CDR3 is cut off 3 residues early in the read; its end comes from the germline J gene. The chain couples TRBV4-1 to TRBJ2-2, with D tentatively TRBD1 (5 bases). The CDR3 consists of 16 residues. CDR1 and CDR2 (germline): MGHRA, YSYEKL. CDR3 DNA (partial): TGCGCCAGCAGCCAAGAGGTAATCTCTGGGGCCAACGTG. It is translated as CASSQEVISGANV. The complete CDR3 sequence is CASSQEVISGANVLFF.

Comments on this clone: From the germline J gene comes the end of the CDR3, since the read stops 3 residues before it. V is TRBV5-4 and J is TRBJ2-2, with 7 bases fitting TRBD1. This CDR3 is 16 amino acids long. Germline V gives CDR1 SGHNT, CDR2 YYREEE (reference sequence). The sequenced part of the CDR3 DNA is TGTGCCAGCAGCTTGATCCCGGACAGGACCAATTCACCG. Translated: CASSLIPDRTNSP. The whole CDR3 sequence is CASSLIPDRTNSPLFF.

With regard to this clone: One junction end does not reproduce the germline sequence, and a read error may be involved. The read terminates 3 residues ahead of where the CDR3 ends, so the germline J gene completes it. This same CDR3 is encoded by further DNA sequences in the sample. This sequence joins TRBV19 and TRBJ1-3; TRBD1 might be the D (5 bases). Germline CDR1 LNHDA, CDR2 SQIVND (reference sequence). The CDR3 runs to 13 residues. Here the CDR3 reads CASSIWGVDTIYF. CDR3 bases read: TGTGCCAGTAGTATCTGGGGCGTAGACACG.

Details on this clone: Coverage ceases 3 residues before the CDR3 finishes, and the germline J gene fills in the end. The rearrangement joins TRBV5-3 to TRBJ1-6; D possibly corresponds to TRBD1 (6 bases). TRBV5-3 is treated as an ORF (open reading frame) with a function not yet certain. This CDR3 contains 18 residues. Trimming left V 4 bases short and J 0 bases short, with 17 bases between. CDR3 amino acids: CARSVYPGVSSYNSPLHF. CDR3 DNA, as far as it was read: TGTGCCAGAAGCGTCTATCCAGGGGTGAGCTCCTATAATTCACCC.

Regarding this clone: The read stops 3 residues short of the end of the CDR3; the missing end is completed from the germline J gene. The chain uses TRBV2 and TRBJ1-2, with a possible D match to TRBD1 (5 bases). This CDR3 region has 15 residues. Germline CDR1 and CDR2: SNHLY and FYNNEI. CDR3 in amino acids: CASRISGGNSYDYTF. CDR3 bases read: TGTGCCAGCAGAATCAGCGGGGGGAATTCCTACGAC.

About this clone: Coverage ceases 3 residues before the CDR3 finishes, and the germline J gene fills in the end. The chain couples TRBV14 to TRBJ2-2; 8 nucleotides agree with TRBD1. The CDR3 loop spans 15 amino acids. The germline V gene encodes CDR1 SGHDN and CDR2 FVKESK. The CDR3 is CASSLGQGRGEKLFF. The covered CDR3 bases are TGTGCCAGCAGCCTTGGACAGGGAAGGGGTGAAAAG. Complete variable domain (other parts from reference TRBV14 and TRBJ2-2): EAGVTQFPSHSVIEKGQTVTLRCDPISGHDNLYWYRRVMGKEIKFLLHFVKESKQDESGMPNNRFLAERTGGTYSTLKVQPAELEDSGVYFCASSLGQGRGEKLFFGEGSRLTVL.

Concerning this clone itself: The sequenced fragment ends 3 residues before the CDR3 boundary, so the rest is inferred from the germline J gene. The chain is built from TRBV29-1 and TRBJ2-5, with 7 bases matching TRBD1. This CDR3 has 13 residues. The germline gives CDR1 SQVTM, CDR2 ANQGSEA. J gave up 1 base and V 8 bases, and 7 bases lay outside the gene matches. The CDR3 is CSTRTGPQETQYF. The part of the CDR3 DNA that was read is TGCAGCACCCGGACAGGACCCCAAGAGACC.

Comments on this clone: The read terminates 3 residues before the CDR3 end, so the remaining end is supplied by the germline J gene. V gene TRBV11-2 combines with J gene TRBJ1-1; D possibly corresponds to TRBD1 (6 bases). This CDR3 spans 15 amino acids. Germline CDR1 SGHAT, CDR2 FQNNGV. V was trimmed by 5 bases and J by 7 bases, leaving 20 bases between them. The DNA read from the CDR3 is TGTGCCAGCAGCCTTATCCCAGGGGAGTCAGATGAA. This translates into CASSLIPGESDE. The whole CDR3 sequence is CASSLIPGESDEAFF.

As for this clone: The sequence runs out 3 residues before the end of the CDR3; the remainder is reconstructed from the germline J gene. The chain links TRBV14 to TRBJ1-4, with D unclear. The CDR3 sequence is 15 residues long. Germline lookup yields CDR1 SGHDN and CDR2 FVKESK. CDR3 DNA, as far as it was read: TGTGCCAGCAGCCAAGATGAACAGATAACTTCACCA. This translates into CASSQDEQITSP. The full CDR3 is CASSQDEQITSPLFF.

This clone is called medium-sized (0.01 to 0.1%) based on its frequency. Read coverage stops 3 residues before the CDR3 terminus; the germline J gene supplies the remainder. This rearrangement joins TRBV18 to TRBJ2-3; D may be TRBD2 (6 bases). V was pared by 6 bases and J by 1 base, with 11 bases between. Germline CDR1 and CDR2: KGHSH and LQKENI. The CDR3 extends over 14 amino acids. Partial CDR3 DNA: TGTGCCAGCTCCCGGGACTCGGGCACAGATACG. Protein: CASSRDSGTDT. Given in full, the CDR3 is CASSRDSGTDTQYF.

To note about this clone: The CDR3 end falls 3 residues outside the read, so it is completed with the germline J gene. The rearrangement links TRBV5-4 to TRBJ2-7; 9 bases map to TRBD1. The length of the CDR3 is 13 residues. V lost 4 bases and J lost 6; bases outside the gene matches: 5. Germline values: CDR1 SGHNT, CDR2 YYREEE (reference sequence). CDR3 amino acids: CASSPGTGTEQYF. CDR3 bases read: TGTGCCAGCAGCCCAGGGACAGGGACCGAG.

Notes on this clone: The read ends 3 residues early relative to the CDR3; the germline J gene fills the gap. The gene calls are TRBV20-1 and TRBJ2-3; D might be TRBD1 (6 bases). Trimming took 5 bases from V and 2 from J, leaving 17 bases between them. The CDR3 consists of 15 residues. CDR1 is DFQATT and CDR2 is SNEGSKA in the germline V gene (reference sequence). The CDR3 loop reads CSAGGQGSSTDTQYF. The covered CDR3 bases are TGCAGTGCTGGTGGGCAGGGGTCATCCACAGATACG.

Concerning this clone: The DNA ends 3 residues before the CDR3 does, and the rest of the CDR3 is filled in from the germline J gene. The chain recombines TRBV7-9 with TRBJ2-4; 8 positions match TRBD1. Germline values: CDR1 SEHNR, CDR2 FQNEAQ (reference sequence). The CDR3 length is 15 residues. The part of the CDR3 DNA that was read is TGTGCCAGCAGCGTCGACAGGGGAATAAACTATGGT. Protein product: CASSVDRGINYG. The complete CDR3 protein is CASSVDRGINYGQYF.

To note about this clone: The read gets to within 3 residues of the CDR3 end, and the germline J gene fills in the rest. V usage is TRBV18 and J usage is TRBJ2-2; perhaps TRBD2 as D (6 bases). Germline V lookup: CDR1 KGHSH, CDR2 LQKENI. The CDR3 loop spans 13 amino acids. The sequenced CDR3 bases are TGTGCCAGCTCACCCGGGACGGGGGAAAAG. Translated, it gives CASSPGTGEK. In full, the CDR3 reads CASSPGTGEKLFF.

To note about this clone: The CDR3 end lies 3 residues beyond the end of the read and is filled in from the germline J gene. The chain carries TRBV5-4 and TRBJ1-1, with TRBD1 matching over 7 bases. Germline loops: CDR1 SGHNT, CDR2 YYREEE (reference sequence). This CDR3 spans 14 amino acids. V was pared by 3 bases and J by 4 bases, with 6 bases of the junction left unmatched. The DNA read from the CDR3 is TGTGCCAGCAGCTCGGGACAGAGGAGCACTGAA. It encodes CASSSGQRSTE. The CDR3 reads in full as CASSSGQRSTEAFF.

Details on this clone: The CDR3 end falls 3 residues outside the read, so it is completed with the germline J gene. The V call is TRBV7-7, the J call TRBJ2-2; a possible D gene is TRBD1 (6 bases). The CDR3 consists of 14 residues. V shed 0 bases and J shed 6 bases, with 8 bases lying between them. Per the germline V gene, CDR1 is SSHAT and CDR2 is FNYEAQ (reference sequence). The CDR3 here is CASSLARGAGELFF. The CDR3 bases that were read are TGTGCCAGCAGCTTAGCCAGGGGCGCCGGGGAG.

A word on this clone: The missing CDR3 end, 3 residues past where the read stops, is filled in from the germline J gene. The chain links TRBV23-1 to TRBJ2-5; 9 bases are shared with TRBD2. TRBV23-1 is identified as an open reading frame with a role that is uncertain. The CDR3 has 17 amino acids. Trimming at V came to 3 bases and at J to 1 base, leaving 9 bases not matched to a gene. CDR3 in amino acids: CASSHPQTSGLQETQYF. CDR3 DNA, as far as it was read: TGCGCCAGCAGTCACCCACAGACTAGCGGCCTCCAAGAGACC.

In the case of this clone: The CDR3 end is not reached by the read, which stops 3 residues before it; the germline J gene fills it in. The J gene is TRBJ2-4, the V gene TRBV19; D is unresolved. This CDR3 is 15 amino acids long. Per the germline V gene, CDR1 is LNHDA and CDR2 is SQIVND (reference sequence). Incomplete CDR3 DNA: TGTGCCAGTAGTATAGACGCCCAAACTAACTATGGT. It encodes CASSIDAQTNYG. In full, the CDR3 is CASSIDAQTNYGQYF.

In regard to this clone: The read terminates 3 residues ahead of where the CDR3 ends, so the germline J gene completes it. The chain joins TRBV7-3 to TRBJ1-2, with 9 nucleotides matching TRBD1. Germline assignment: CDR1 SGHTA and CDR2 FQGTGA. This CDR3 is 15 amino acids long. The CDR3 here is CASSPGTGSTDTYTF. Incomplete CDR3 DNA: TGTGCCAGCAGCCCCGGGACAGGGAGCACAGATACC.

In the case of this clone: The read stops 3 residues short of the end of the CDR3; the missing end is completed from the germline J gene. The rearrangement uses TRBV11-1 and TRBJ2-3, with 8 bases identical to TRBD1. V was clipped by 4 bases and J by 6 bases; unmatched bases: 9. Germline V gives CDR1 SGHAT, CDR2 FQDESV (reference sequence). This CDR3 is built from 15 residues. CDR3 bases read: TGTGCCAGCAGCTCAACAGGGGGGCGAGGGGATACG. Translating it yields CASSSTGGRGDT. The complete CDR3 reads CASSSTGGRGDTQYF.

To note about this clone: The junction departs from germline at one end; a sequencing error may be responsible. CDR3 loop: CASSQGVGQGSSYEQYF. CDR3 DNA, as far as it was read: TGCGCCAGCAGCCAAGGGGTTGGACAGGGCAGCTCCTACGAG. The V gene is TRBV4-2, the J gene TRBJ2-7; TRBD1 agrees at 8 bases. The read ends 3 residues shy of where the CDR3 ends; the end is completed using the germline J gene. Per the germline V gene, CDR1 is LGHNA and CDR2 is YNFKEQ. The CDR3 runs 17 residues.

A remark on this clone: The read stops 3 residues short of the end of the CDR3; the missing end is completed from the germline J gene. V usage is TRBV2 and J usage is TRBJ2-2, with 9 bases that match TRBD1. The CDR3 is 14 amino acids. Germline V lookup: CDR1 SNHLY, CDR2 FYNNEI. The CDR3 loop is CASSTDRGDEKLFF. CDR3 bases read: TGTGCCAGCAGTACCGACAGGGGGGATGAAAAG.

Concerning this clone itself: The read ends 3 residues before the CDR3 terminus; that terminus is restored from the germline J gene. This chain links TRBV19 with TRBJ1-5, with D maybe TRBD1 (6 bases). The CDR3 consists of 13 residues. Germline-derived CDR1 and CDR2 are LNHDA and SQIVND (reference sequence). Trimming shortened V by 7 bases and J by 5 bases, and 12 bases separated the two germline ends. CDR3 sequence: CASTGGAHQPQHF. The part of the CDR3 DNA that was read is TGTGCCAGTACTGGGGGGGCGCATCAGCCC. Full variable domain (remainder filled in from reference TRBV19 and TRBJ1-5): DGGITQSPKYLFRKEGQNVTLSCEQNLNHDAMYWYRQDPGQGLRLIYYSQIVNDFQKGDIAEGYSVSREKKESFPLTVTSAQKNPTAFYLCASTGGAHQPQHFGDGTRLSIL.

Of note for this clone: The read halts 3 residues ahead of the CDR3 end, with the missing end drawn from the germline J gene. The V and J genes are TRBV7-3 and TRBJ2-1; TRBD2 agrees at 11 bases. V shed 5 bases, J shed 5 bases, and the junction held 14 bases outside the gene matches. In germline, CDR1 is SGHTA, CDR2 FQGTGA. CDR3 length: 18 amino acids. The CDR3 loop is CASSLLPPSGGTNNEQFF. CDR3 DNA (partial): TGTGCCAGCAGCCTACTCCCCCCTAGCGGGGGGACCAACAATGAG.

Concerning this clone: The CDR3 extends 3 residues past the end of the read, so its final part is completed from the germline J gene. V is TRBV5-1 and J is TRBJ1-2; maybe TRBD1 (5 bases). The CDR3 runs to 15 residues. Germline loops: CDR1 SGHRS, CDR2 YFSETQ. The CDR3: CASSFGGGTGDTYTF. The sequenced part of the CDR3 DNA is TGCGCCAGCAGCTTCGGGGGAGGTACTGGAGATACC. The full variable domain, its missing parts supplied by reference TRBV5-1 and TRBJ1-2, is KAGVTQTPRYLIKTRGQQVTLSCSPISGHRSVSWYQQTPGQGLQFLFEYFSETQRNKGNFPGRFSGRQFSNSRSEMNVSTLELGDSALYLCASSFGGGTGDTYTFGSGTRLTVV.

With respect to this clone: The read falls 3 residues short of the CDR3 end, and the missing part is taken from the germline J gene. The chain combines TRBV28 with TRBJ1-1; TRBD1 might be the D (6 bases). Trimming removed 2 bases at V and 7 bases at J, with 14 bases between. This CDR3 region has 14 residues. Per germline, CDR1 MDHEN and CDR2 SYDVKM. The DNA read from the CDR3 is TGTGCCAGCAGTTTACCACGGAGGGGGAGTGAA. Protein: CASSLPRRGSE. The full CDR3 is CASSLPRRGSEAFF. Using reference TRBV28 and TRBJ1-1 for the parts outside the CDR3, the full variable domain is DVKVTQSSRYLVKRTGEKVFLECVQDMDHENMFWYRQDPGLGLRLIYFSYDVKMKEKGDIPEGYSVSREKKERFSLILESASTNQTSMYLCASSLPRRGSEAFFGQGTRLTVV.

About this clone itself: Read coverage stops 3 residues before the CDR3 terminus; the germline J gene supplies the remainder. The chain recombines TRBV14 with TRBJ1-2; D remains unclear. CDR3 length: 14 amino acids. The V end lost 0 bases, the J end lost 2 bases, and 7 bases lay between the germline ends. Per germline, CDR1 SGHDN and CDR2 FVKESK. CDR3 loop: CASSQDAGNYGYTF. Incomplete CDR3 DNA: TGTGCCAGCAGCCAAGATGCGGGAAACTATGGC.